The 4 T cell receptor beta chains in this list originate from one sample, sequenced in a study of regulatory T cells in long-lasting Graves disease. Libraries of TCR beta came from iRepertoire HTBI primers plus Arm-PCR of CDR3 regions. TCRdb reprocessed the multiplex PCR reads with MiXCR, giving one entry per CDR3 protein. The sample has about 560,000 distinct CDR3 sequences, more than 15% seen once. Noted time point: newly diagnosed GD, antithyroid drugs for less than 3 months. After RNA was extracted from PBMCs, the TCR library was made from it. The same specimen was also included in a second study, on T cells in Graves' hyperthyroidism and ophthalmopathy.

Here the sequenced sample was peripheral blood mononuclear cells (PBMCs), taken at new diagnosis, from a patient treated with antithyroid drugs. These receptors were collected from a man younger than 35 with Graves disease.

In this sample, this clonotype turned up many times. CDR3 protein: CASSLAGGGRGEKLFF. The CDR3 nucleotides read TGCGCCAGCAGCTTGGCTGGGGGGGGCAGAGGTGAAAAACTGTTTTTT. The J gene is TRBJ1-4, the V gene TRBV5-1; perhaps TRBD1 as D (6 bases). V lost 0 bases, J lost 7 bases, and 16 bases lay in between. The CDR3 is 16 residues long. CDR1 and CDR2 (germline): SGHRS, YFSETQ.

This clonotype has a count of ten or more. The chain recombines TRBV27 with TRBJ2-1; 10 nucleotides agree with TRBD2. Per germline, CDR1 MNHEY and CDR2 SMNVEV (reference sequence). CDR3 length: 17 residues. With V trimmed by 1 base and J by 7 bases, 10 bases remained unmatched. This CDR3 reads CASSLWFLAGVRNEQFF. CDR3 nucleotides: TGTGCCAGCAGTTTATGGTTCCTAGCGGGAGTTCGGAATGAGCAGTTCTTC.

This chain connects TRBV20-1 to TRBJ2-2; D uncertain. The CDR3 has 13 amino acids. Between the trimmed V and J ends, which lost 7 bases and 5 bases, there was a span of 14 bases. Germline CDR1 reads DFQATT; CDR2 reads SNEGSKA (reference sequence). The CDR3 protein is CSGEVRVTGELFF. The CDR3 DNA sequence: TGCAGTGGAGAAGTAAGGGTTACCGGGGAGCTGTTTTTT.

The sample holds a few counts of this clonotype. This sequence joins TRBV9 and TRBJ1-1, with TRBD1 matching over 9 bases. The germline V gene has CDR1 SGDLS and CDR2 YYNGEE. V gave up 0 bases and J gave up 5 bases; unmatched junction bases: 8. The CDR3 has 16 amino acids. Here the CDR3 reads CASSVEGTGSLTEAFF. DNA for the CDR3: TGTGCCAGCAGCGTAGAAGGGACAGGGAGTCTAACTGAAGCTTTCTTT.